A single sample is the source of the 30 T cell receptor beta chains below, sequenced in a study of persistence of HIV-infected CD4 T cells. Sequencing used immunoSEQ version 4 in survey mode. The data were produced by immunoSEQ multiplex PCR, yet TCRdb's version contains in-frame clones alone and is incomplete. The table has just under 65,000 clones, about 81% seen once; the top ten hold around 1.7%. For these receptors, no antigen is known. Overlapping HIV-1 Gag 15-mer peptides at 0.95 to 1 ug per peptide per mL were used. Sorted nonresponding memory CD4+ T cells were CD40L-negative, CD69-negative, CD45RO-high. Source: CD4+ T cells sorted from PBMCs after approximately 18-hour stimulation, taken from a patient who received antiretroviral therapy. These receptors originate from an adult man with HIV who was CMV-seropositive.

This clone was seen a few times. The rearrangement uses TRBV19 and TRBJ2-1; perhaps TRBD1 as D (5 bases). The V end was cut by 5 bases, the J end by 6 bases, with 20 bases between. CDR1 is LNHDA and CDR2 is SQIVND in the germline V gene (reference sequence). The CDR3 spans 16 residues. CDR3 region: CASSRATASMFNEQFF. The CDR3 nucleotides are TGTGCCAGTAGTCGCGCGACAGCCTCCATGTTCAATGAGCAGTTCTTC. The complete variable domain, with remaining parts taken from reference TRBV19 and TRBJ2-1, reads DGGITQSPKYLFRKEGQNVTLSCEQNLNHDAMYWYRQDPGQGLRLIYYSQIVNDFQKGDIAEGYSVSREKKESFPLTVTSAQKNPTAFYLCASSRATASMFNEQFFGPGTRLTVL.

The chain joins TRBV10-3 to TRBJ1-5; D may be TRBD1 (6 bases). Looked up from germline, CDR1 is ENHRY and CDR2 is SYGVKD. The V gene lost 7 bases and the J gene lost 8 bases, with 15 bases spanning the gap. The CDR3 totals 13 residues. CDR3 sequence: CAIKDVGGEPQHF. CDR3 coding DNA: TGTGCCATCAAAGATGTCGGGGGCGAGCCCCAGCATTTT.

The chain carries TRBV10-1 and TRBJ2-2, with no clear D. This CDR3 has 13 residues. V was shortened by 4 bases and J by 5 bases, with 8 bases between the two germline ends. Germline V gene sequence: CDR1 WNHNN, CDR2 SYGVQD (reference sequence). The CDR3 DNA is TGCGCCAGCAGTGTACAGCCGACCGGGGAGCTGTTTTTT. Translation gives CASSVQPTGELFF.

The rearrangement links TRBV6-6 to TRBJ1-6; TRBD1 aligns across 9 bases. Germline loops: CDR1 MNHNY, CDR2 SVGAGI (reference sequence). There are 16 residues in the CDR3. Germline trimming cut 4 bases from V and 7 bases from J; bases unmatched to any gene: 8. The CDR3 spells CASSSDTGTGNSPLHF. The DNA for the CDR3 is TGTGCCAGCAGTTCAGATACCGGGACAGGGAATTCACCCCTCCACTTT.

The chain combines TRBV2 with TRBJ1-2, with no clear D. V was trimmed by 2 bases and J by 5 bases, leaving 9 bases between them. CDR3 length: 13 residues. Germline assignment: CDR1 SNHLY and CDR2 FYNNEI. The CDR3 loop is CASSENIFYGYTF. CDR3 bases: TGTGCCAGCAGTGAAAACATTTTTTATGGCTACACCTTC.

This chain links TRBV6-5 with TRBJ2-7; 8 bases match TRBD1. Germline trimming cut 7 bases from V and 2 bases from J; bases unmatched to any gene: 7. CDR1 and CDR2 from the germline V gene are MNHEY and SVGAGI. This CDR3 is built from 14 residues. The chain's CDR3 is CASKQGQAPYEQYF. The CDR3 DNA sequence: TGTGCCAGCAAACAGGGACAGGCACCCTACGAGCAGTACTTC.

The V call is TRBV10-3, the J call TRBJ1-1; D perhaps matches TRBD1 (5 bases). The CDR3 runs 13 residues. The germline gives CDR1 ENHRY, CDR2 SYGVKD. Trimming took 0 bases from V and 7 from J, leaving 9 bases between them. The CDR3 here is CAISESGADEAFF. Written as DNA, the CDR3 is TGTGCCATCAGTGAGTCTGGGGCAGATGAAGCTTTCTTT.

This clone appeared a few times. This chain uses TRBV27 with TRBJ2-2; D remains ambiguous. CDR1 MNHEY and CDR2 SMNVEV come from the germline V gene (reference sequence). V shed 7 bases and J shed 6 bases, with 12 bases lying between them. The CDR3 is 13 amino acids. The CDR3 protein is CASTQRGAGELFF. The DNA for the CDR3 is TGTGCCAGCACTCAAAGAGGTGCCGGGGAGCTGTTTTTT.

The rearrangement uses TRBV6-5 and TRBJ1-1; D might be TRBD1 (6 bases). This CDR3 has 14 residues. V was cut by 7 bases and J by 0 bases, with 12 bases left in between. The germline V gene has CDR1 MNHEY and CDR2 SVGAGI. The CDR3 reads CASTPGHLNTEAFF. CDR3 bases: TGTGCCAGCACCCCGGGACACCTGAACACTGAAGCTTTCTTT.

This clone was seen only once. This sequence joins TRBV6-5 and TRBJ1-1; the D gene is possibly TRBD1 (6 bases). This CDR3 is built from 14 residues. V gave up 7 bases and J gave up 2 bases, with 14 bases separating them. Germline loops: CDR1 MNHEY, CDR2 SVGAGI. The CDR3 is CASTHRASNTEAFF. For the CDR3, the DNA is TGTGCCAGCACCCACAGGGCTTCTAACACTGAAGCTTTCTTT.

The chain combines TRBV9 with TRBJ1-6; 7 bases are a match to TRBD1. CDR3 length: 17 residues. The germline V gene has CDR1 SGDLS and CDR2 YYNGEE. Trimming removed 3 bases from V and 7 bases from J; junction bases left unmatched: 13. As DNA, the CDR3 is TGTGCCAGCAGCGCCCAGGGGGGAGAGGGTCGAAATTCACCCCTCCACTTT. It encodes CASSAQGGEGRNSPLHF.

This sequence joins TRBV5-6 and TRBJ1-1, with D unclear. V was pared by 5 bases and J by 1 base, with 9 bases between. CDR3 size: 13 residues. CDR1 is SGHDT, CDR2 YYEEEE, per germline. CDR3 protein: CASRVDTNTEAFF. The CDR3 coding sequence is TGTGCCAGCAGGGTCGATACGAACACTGAAGCTTTCTTT.

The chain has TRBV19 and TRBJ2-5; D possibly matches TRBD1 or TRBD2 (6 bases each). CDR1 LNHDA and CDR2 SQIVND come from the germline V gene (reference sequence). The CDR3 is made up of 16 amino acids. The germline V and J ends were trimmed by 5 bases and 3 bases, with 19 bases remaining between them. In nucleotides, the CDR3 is TGTGCCAGTAGTCTACGCAGGGGCGGGGTGGAAGAGACCCAGTACTTC. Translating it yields CASSLRRGGVEETQYF. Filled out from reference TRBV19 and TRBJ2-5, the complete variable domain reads DGGITQSPKYLFRKEGQNVTLSCEQNLNHDAMYWYRQDPGQGLRLIYYSQIVNDFQKGDIAEGYSVSREKKESFPLTVTSAQKNPTAFYLCASSLRRGGVEETQYFGPGTRLLVL.

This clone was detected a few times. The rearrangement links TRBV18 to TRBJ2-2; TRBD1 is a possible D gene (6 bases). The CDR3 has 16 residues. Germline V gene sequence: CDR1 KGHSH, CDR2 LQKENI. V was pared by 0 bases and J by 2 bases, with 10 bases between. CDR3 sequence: CASSPPRGINTGELFF. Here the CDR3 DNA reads TGTGCCAGCTCACCACCTAGGGGGATAAACACCGGGGAGCTGTTTTTT.

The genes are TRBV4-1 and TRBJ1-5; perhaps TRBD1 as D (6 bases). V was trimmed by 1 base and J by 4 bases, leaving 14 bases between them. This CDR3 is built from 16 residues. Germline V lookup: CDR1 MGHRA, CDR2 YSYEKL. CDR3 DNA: TGCGCCAGCAGCCAAGGAGTGTACAGGGAAAATCAGCCCCAGCATTTT. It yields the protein CASSQGVYRENQPQHF.

Here the CDR3 DNA reads TGTGCCAGCAGTGACCGCCAGACGGGGGAGTACTATGGCTACACCTTC. Protein sequence: CASSDRQTGEYYGYTF. This sequence joins TRBV6-1 and TRBJ1-2; D is perhaps TRBD1 (5 bases). Trimming took off 3 bases at V and 3 bases at J, with 17 bases between the two ends. CDR3 length: 16 amino acids. CDR1 and CDR2 from the germline V gene are MNHNS and SASEGT.

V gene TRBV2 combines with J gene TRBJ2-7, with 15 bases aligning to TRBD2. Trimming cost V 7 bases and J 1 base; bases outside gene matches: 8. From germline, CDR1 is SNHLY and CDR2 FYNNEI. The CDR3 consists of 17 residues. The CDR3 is CASIPGTSGGHSYEQYF. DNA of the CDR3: TGTGCCAGCATCCCCGGGACTAGCGGGGGGCATTCCTACGAGCAGTACTTC.

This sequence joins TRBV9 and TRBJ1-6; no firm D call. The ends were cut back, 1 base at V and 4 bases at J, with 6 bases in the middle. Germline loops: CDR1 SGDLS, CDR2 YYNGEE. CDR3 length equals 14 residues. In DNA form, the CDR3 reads TGTGCCAGCAGCGTAAAACAGTATAATTCACCCCTCCACTTT. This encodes CASSVKQYNSPLHF.

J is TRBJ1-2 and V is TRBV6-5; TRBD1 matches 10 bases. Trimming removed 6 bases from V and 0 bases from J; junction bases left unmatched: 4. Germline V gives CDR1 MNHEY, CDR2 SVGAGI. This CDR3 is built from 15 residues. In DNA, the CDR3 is TGTGCCAGCAGGGGGACAGGGGAAGCTAACTATGGCTACACCTTC. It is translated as CASRGTGEANYGYTF.

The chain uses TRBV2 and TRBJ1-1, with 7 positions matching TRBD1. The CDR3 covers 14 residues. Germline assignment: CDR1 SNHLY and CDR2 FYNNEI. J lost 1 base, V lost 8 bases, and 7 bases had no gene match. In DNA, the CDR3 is TGTGCCAGCCGTAAGACAGGGTCGAACACTGAAGCTTTCTTT. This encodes CASRKTGSNTEAFF.

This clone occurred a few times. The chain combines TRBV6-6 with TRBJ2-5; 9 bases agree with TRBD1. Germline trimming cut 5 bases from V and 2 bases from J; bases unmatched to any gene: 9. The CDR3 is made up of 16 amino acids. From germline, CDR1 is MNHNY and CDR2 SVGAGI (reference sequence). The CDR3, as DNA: TGTGCCAGCAGTGGGACAGGGACAATCGGGCAAGAGACCCAGTACTTC. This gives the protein CASSGTGTIGQETQYF.

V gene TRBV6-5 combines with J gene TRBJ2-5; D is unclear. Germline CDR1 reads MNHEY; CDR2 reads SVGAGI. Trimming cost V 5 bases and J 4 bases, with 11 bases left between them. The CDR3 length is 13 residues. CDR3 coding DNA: TGTGCCAGCAGTCCTGAGCTGTCAGAGACCCAGTACTTC. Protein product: CASSPELSETQYF.

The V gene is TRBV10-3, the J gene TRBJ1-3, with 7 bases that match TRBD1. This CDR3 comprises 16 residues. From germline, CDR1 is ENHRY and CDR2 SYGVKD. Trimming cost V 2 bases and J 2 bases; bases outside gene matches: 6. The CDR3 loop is CAISERLQGAGNTIYF. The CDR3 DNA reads TGTGCCATCAGTGAGCGCCTCCAGGGGGCTGGAAACACCATATATTTT.

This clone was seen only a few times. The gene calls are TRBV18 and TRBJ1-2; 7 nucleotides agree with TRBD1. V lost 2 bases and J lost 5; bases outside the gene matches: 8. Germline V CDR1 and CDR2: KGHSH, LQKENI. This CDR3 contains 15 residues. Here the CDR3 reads CASSPLGGQNYGYTF. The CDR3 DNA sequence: TGTGCCAGCTCACCATTAGGGGGACAGAATTATGGCTACACCTTC.

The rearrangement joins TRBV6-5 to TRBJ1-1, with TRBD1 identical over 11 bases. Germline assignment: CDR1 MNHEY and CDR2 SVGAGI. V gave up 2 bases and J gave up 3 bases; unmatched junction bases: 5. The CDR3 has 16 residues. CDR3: CASSYTDRGLDTEAFF. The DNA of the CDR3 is TGTGCCAGCAGTTACACGGACAGGGGGCTCGACACTGAAGCTTTCTTT.

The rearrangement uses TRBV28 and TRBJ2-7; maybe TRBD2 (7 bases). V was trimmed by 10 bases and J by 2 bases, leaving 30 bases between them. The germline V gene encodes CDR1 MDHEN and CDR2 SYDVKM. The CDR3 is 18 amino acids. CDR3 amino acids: CATHEVHTGRGAAYEQYF. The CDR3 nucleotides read TGTGCCACCCACGAGGTCCACACGGGGAGGGGGGCTGCCTACGAGCAGTACTTC.

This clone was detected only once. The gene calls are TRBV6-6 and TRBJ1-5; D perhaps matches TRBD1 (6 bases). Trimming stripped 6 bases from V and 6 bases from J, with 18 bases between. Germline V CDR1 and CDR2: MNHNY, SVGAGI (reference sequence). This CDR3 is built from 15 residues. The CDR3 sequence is CASSSQGGAGQPQHF. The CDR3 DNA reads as TGTGCCAGCAGCTCCCAAGGGGGGGCCGGTCAGCCCCAGCATTTT.

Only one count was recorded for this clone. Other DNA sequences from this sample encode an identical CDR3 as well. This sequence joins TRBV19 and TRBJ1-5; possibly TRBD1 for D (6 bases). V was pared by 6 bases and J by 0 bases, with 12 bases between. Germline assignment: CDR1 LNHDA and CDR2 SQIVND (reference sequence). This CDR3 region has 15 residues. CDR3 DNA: TGTGCCAGTAGCCCCGGGACATATAGCAATCAGCCCCAGCATTTT. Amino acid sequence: CASSPGTYSNQPQHF.

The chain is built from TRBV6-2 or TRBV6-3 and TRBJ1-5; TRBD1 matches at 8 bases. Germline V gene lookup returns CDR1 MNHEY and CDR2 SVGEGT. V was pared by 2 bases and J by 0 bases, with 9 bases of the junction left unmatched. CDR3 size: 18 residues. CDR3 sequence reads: CASSYIRGRGDSNQPQHF. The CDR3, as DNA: TGTGCCAGCAGTTACATCAGGGGGCGCGGGGATAGCAATCAGCCCCAGCATTTT.

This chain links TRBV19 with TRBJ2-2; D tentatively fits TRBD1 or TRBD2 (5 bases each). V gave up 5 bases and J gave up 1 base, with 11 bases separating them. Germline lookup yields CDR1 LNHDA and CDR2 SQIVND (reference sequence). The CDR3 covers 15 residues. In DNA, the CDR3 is TGTGCCAGTAGTGGGACGGGCCAGAACACCGGGGAGCTGTTTTTT. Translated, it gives CASSGTGQNTGELFF.